A single sample gave rise to the 10 T cell receptor beta chains below, sequenced in a study of T-cell reconstitution after alpha-beta-depleted transplantation in children (dated by TCRdb to the mid-2010s). Library preparation employed PCR. Sequencer: Illumina HiSeq 2500. TCR library preparation used molecular barcoding, with unique molecular identifiers applied to normalize quantification of the TCRbeta repertoire. TCRdb reprocessing: public reads trimmed at Q25 with fastp, clones called with MiXCR, in-frame beta chains kept. For every CDR3 protein sequence, its rows merge into one entry that carries the most common genes and DNA. Counted in this sample were over 150,000 distinct CDR3 sequences; less than 15% of them appeared once. The ten top clones hold roughly 13% of the sample. This specimen was PBMCs from the stem cell graft donor, taken from the stem cell graft. The receptors were gathered from a human donor who donated a stem cell graft to a child with acute lymphoblastic leukemia.

The chain has TRBV20-1 and TRBJ2-5; 13 positions match TRBD2. Trimming cost V 1 base and J 2 bases; bases outside gene matches: 10. CDR3 length: 18 amino acids. CDR1 and CDR2 (germline): DFQATT, SNEGSKA (reference sequence). The CDR3 reads CSARGGLAGDLIQETQYF. The CDR3 region has the DNA TGCAGTGCTAGAGGAGGACTAGCGGGAGACTTAATACAAGAGACCCAGTACTTC.

The table lists this clonotype with many counts. The chain has TRBV12-3 or TRBV12-4 and TRBJ1-1; no definite D call. Trimming took off 5 bases at V and 4 bases at J, with 11 bases between the two ends. The CDR3 has 13 amino acids. The CDR3: CASSPQSATEAFF. Written as DNA, the CDR3 is TGTGCCAGCAGTCCCCAGTCAGCCACTGAAGCTTTCTTT.

With respect to this clonotype: This may be a read error, as it is one base from a much larger clone. The chain recombines TRBV28 with TRBJ2-1; D gene ambiguous. Germline lookup yields CDR1 MDHEN and CDR2 SYDVKM. Deletions cut 3 bases from V and 5 bases from J, with 14 bases between. The CDR3 loop spans 15 amino acids. CDR3 residues: CASSLSPHRDNEQFF. The CDR3 DNA is TGTGCCAGCAGTTTGAGTCCCCACAGAGACAATGAGCAGTTCTTC. The whole variable domain, filled in from reference TRBV28 and TRBJ2-1, reads DVKVTQSSRYLVKRTGEKVFLECVQDMDHENMFWYRQDPGLGLRLIYFSYDVKMKEKGDIPEGYSVSREKKERFSLILESASTNQTSMYLCASSLSPHRDNEQFFGPGTRLTVL.

This clonotype was detected ten times or more. The chain employs TRBV5-1 and TRBJ1-4; D is undetermined. The germline V gene encodes CDR1 SGHRS and CDR2 YFSETQ. Trimming stripped 4 bases from V and 5 bases from J, with 6 bases between. There are 12 residues in the CDR3. CDR3 protein: CASSGSNEKLFF. CDR3 nucleotides: TGCGCCAGCAGCGGATCAAATGAAAAACTGTTTTTT.

In its sample, this clonotype was seen many times. V usage is TRBV27 and J usage is TRBJ2-2; tentative D call: TRBD1 (6 bases). Trimming shortened V by 6 bases and J by 8 bases, and 13 bases separated the two germline ends. Germline lookup yields CDR1 MNHEY and CDR2 SMNVEV (reference sequence). The CDR3 has 13 amino acids. CDR3 sequence (DNA): TGTGCCAGCAGCCCGCGCCAGGGGGGGGAGCTGTTTTTT. Translation: CASSPRQGGELFF.

This clonotype was picked up many times. This rearrangement joins TRBV20-1 to TRBJ2-7; 8 bases match TRBD1. Germline V CDR1 and CDR2: DFQATT, SNEGSKA (reference sequence). Trimming took 0 bases from V and 6 from J; bases not matched to a gene: 7. This CDR3 spans 14 amino acids. CDR3 sequence reads: CSAREGTGLSEQYF. The CDR3, as DNA: TGCAGTGCTAGAGAGGGGACAGGTTTAAGCGAGCAGTACTTC.

This clonotype has at least ten counts. V is TRBV12-3 or TRBV12-4 and J is TRBJ2-1; D perhaps matches TRBD1 (5 bases). This CDR3 has 16 residues. V lost 1 base and J 1 base, leaving 11 bases between the germline ends. Here the CDR3 DNA reads TGTGCCAGCAGTTTAGACTACCGGACATCCTACAATGAGCAGTTCTTC. Its protein is CASSLDYRTSYNEQFF.

This clonotype was recorded at least ten times. V gene TRBV29-1 combines with J gene TRBJ1-2, with 7 bases matching TRBD1. Germline V CDR1 and CDR2: SQVTM, ANQGSEA. CDR3 length: 15 residues. Losses at the gene ends were 7 bases for V and 5 bases for J; bases not matched to a gene: 16. CDR3 DNA: TGCAGCGGTATTGCCCGGGAACAGGGGACTTATGGCTACACCTTC. This gives the protein CSGIAREQGTYGYTF.

This clonotype was counted many times. The V gene is TRBV5-1, the J gene TRBJ2-6, with TRBD2 matching over 13 bases. Unmatched junction bases numbered 6, after V lost 2 bases and J lost 1 base. The CDR3 is made up of 19 amino acids. Per the germline V gene, CDR1 is SGHRS and CDR2 is YFSETQ. The CDR3 here is CASSFVGTSGISGANVLTF. The CDR3 nucleotides are TGCGCCAGCAGCTTCGTAGGGACTAGCGGGATATCTGGGGCCAACGTCCTGACTTTC.

This clonotype was recorded at least ten times. The rearrangement uses TRBV25-1 and TRBJ2-5; D remains unclear. CDR1 MGHDK and CDR2 SYGVNS come from the germline V gene. The V end lost 3 bases, the J end lost 2 bases, and 4 bases lay between the germline ends. The CDR3 is 12 residues long. CDR3 sequence: CASSEDQETQYF. The CDR3 region has the DNA TGTGCCAGCAGTGAGGATCAAGAGACCCAGTACTTC.